This T cell receptor beta chain was documented in a study of T cells after yellow fever vaccination (dated by TCRdb to between 2018 and 2020). In the study overall: The SMART-Seq v4 Ultra Low Input RNA kit was used to prepare libraries from fractions with low cell numbers. To track T-cell clones before and after primary and booster YFV17D yellow fever vaccination, bulk TCR alpha and beta repertoires were sequenced longitudinally. Two healthy male donors, one aged 18 to 30 and one aged 30 to 39 years, were included in the cohort. Blood was drawn at multiple timepoints before and after primary and secondary immunization, with bulk PBMC replicates and cell subsets isolated. Overall study outcomes, separate from this receptor: The study included only two donors, which limits how far the findings can be generalized. Most clones expanded after primary vaccination were re-detected after the booster (around 96% of CD4 and around 88% of CD8), suggesting broad memory maintenance. A small share of clonotypes was detected in both CD4 and CD8 compartments, with the overlap likely arising from convergent recombination. Computational filtering was needed because FACS-sorted repertoires could contain abundant contaminating clonotypes from the bulk population. The secondary T-cell response was weaker than the primary response but faster, peaking on day 5 instead of day 15.

The instrument was an Illumina NovaSeq 6000. Synthesis of TCR cDNA relied on 5'RACE template switching, a step that introduced a universal primer site along with unique molecular identifiers. Priming for cDNA synthesis came from both the TCR alpha and TCR beta constant segments. Library amplification used two PCR steps, and the second PCR step added sample barcodes and sequencing adapters. Sequencing of libraries was done on Illumina HiSeq 2500 (2x100 bp) or NovaSeq (2x150 bp). The study's processing was this. Reads were demultiplexed and collapsed into UMI consensus sequences with MIGEC, and V(D)J alignment was performed with MiXCR. Vaccine-responding clonotypes were defined with edgeR using replicate PBMC samples, requiring FDR below 0.01 and a log2 fold change above 5 up to day 15. CD4 or CD8 identity was assigned to each bulk clonotype according to whether the clonotype was present at higher abundance in the sequenced CD4 repertoire or the sequenced CD8 repertoire. TCRdb handled the public reads itself, with Q25 trimming in fastp and clone calling in MiXCR, and kept productive beta chains. Entries that share a CDR3 protein sequence are merged under the most common genes and DNA. TCRdb, rather than the study authors, made the V and J calls. In this sample the table shows over 250,000 distinct CDR3 sequences, 5.2% of which occur a single time. Of the sample, roughly 3.5% is held by the ten largest clones.

CDR1 is given as SGHNT and CDR2 as YYREEE, both from the germline V gene (reference sequence). V is pruned by 4 bases and J by 6 bases, leaving 9 bases of the junction without a gene match. The CDR3, from cysteine to phenylalanine, totals 16 residues. Just CDR3 DNA is preserved here, 48 bases in frame from base 1. In the paper's terms, the treatment or condition label means: live attenuated yellow fever vaccine strain. PBMCs were isolated from peripheral blood using a standard Ficoll-Paque protocol. Dynabeads CD4 and CD8 positive selection kits were used to isolate CD4 and CD8 T-cell fractions. RNA was extracted with TriZol from bulk PBMCs, CD4 and CD8 fractions, and dextramer-positive and dextramer-negative fractions. A note on this clonotype: There is no known antigen for this receptor. No much larger clone exists at a distance of one base, and base qualities are not known.

The rearrangement joined TRBV5-4 to TRBJ2-2; 10 junctional bases match TRBD1. The sample in question was CD4+ T cells sorted from PBMCs, obtained on the day of the yellow fever booster vaccination. The clonotype originates from a man aged 18-30 years who received the YFV17D yellow fever vaccine. The CDR3 amino acid sequence is: CASSPTLDRGSGELFF. The DNA sequence is as follows: TGTGCCAGCAGCCCGACTCTGGACAGGGGGTCCGGGGAGCTGTTTTTT.